One and the same sample provided the 20 T cell receptor beta chains below, sequenced in a study of T-cell reconstitution after alpha-beta-depleted transplantation in children. Preparation of the TCRbeta library involved a method that used unique molecular identifiers. One entry per CDR3 protein, called by TCRdb with MiXCR from the PCR reads. Here the sample spans 17,000 or so distinct CDR3 sequences, 12% being singletons. The specimen was PBMCs, mostly from graft donor cells, collected 180 days after TCRalphabeta/CD19-depleted stem cell transplant. These receptor sequences come from a boy in the first two years of life who had a stem cell transplant for Wiskott-Aldrich syndrome, so the T cells may come from the graft donor.

Sample share makes this clonotype medium-sized. The chain combines TRBV5-5 with TRBJ1-1; unclear D gene. CDR1 is SGHKS, CDR2 YYEKEE, per germline (reference sequence). The V end was cut by 2 bases, the J end by 1 base, with 9 bases between. The CDR3 runs to 14 residues. CDR3 sequence (DNA): TGTGCCAGCAGCTTCGCTCCGCGGAACACTGAAGCTTTCTTT. It yields the protein CASSFAPRNTEAFF.

This clonotype came up many times. DNA of the CDR3: TGTGCCAGCATCAACAGGGGGCACACTGAAGCTTTCTTT. It codes for CASINRGHTEAFF. J is TRBJ1-1 and V is TRBV6-5, with 9 bases matching TRBD1. Germline V gives CDR1 MNHEY, CDR2 SVGAGI. The CDR3 sequence is 13 residues long. Trimming took 7 bases from V and 3 from J; bases not matched to a gene: 3.

The chain recombines TRBV5-4 with TRBJ2-2; 8 bases agree with TRBD2. V lost 5 bases and J lost 7; bases outside the gene matches: 7. CDR3 length: 14 residues. CDR1 SGHNT and CDR2 YYREEE come from the germline V gene (reference sequence). The CDR3 reads CASSRAGANGELFF. The CDR3 DNA follows: TGTGCCAGCAGTCGAGCGGGAGCTAACGGGGAGCTGTTTTTT.

The table lists this clonotype with many counts. This rearrangement joins TRBV20-1 to TRBJ1-5, with D possibly TRBD1 on 5 matching bases. CDR3 length: 12 amino acids. V gave up 1 base and J gave up 4 bases, with 5 bases separating them. Germline V lookup: CDR1 DFQATT, CDR2 SNEGSKA (reference sequence). CDR3 DNA sequence: TGCAGTGCTAGAGGACAGAATCAGCCCCAGCATTTT. Amino acids: CSARGQNQPQHF.

In this sample, this clonotype turned up many times. The V gene is TRBV6-1, the J gene TRBJ2-7; 8 bases fit TRBD1. The V gene's germline CDR1 is MNHNS and CDR2 SASEGT. The CDR3 consists of 16 residues. Germline trimming cut 2 bases from V and 3 bases from J; bases unmatched to any gene: 9. Here the CDR3 reads CASSEPAGGVSYEQYF. CDR3 nucleotides: TGTGCCAGCAGTGAACCAGCAGGGGGCGTCAGCTACGAGCAGTACTTC.

This clonotype was picked up a small number of times. The chain joins TRBV15 to TRBJ2-1; no firm D call. This CDR3 is 14 amino acids long. Germline-derived CDR1 and CDR2 are LNHNV and YYDKDF (reference sequence). V shed 0 bases and J shed 9 bases, with 12 bases lying between them. The CDR3 loop is CATSREYSYAEQFF. DNA of the CDR3: TGTGCCACCAGCAGAGAATATAGCTATGCTGAGCAGTTCTTC.

The chain carries TRBV20-1 and TRBJ2-1; a weak D match, TRBD2 (5 bases). Per germline, CDR1 DFQATT and CDR2 SNEGSKA (reference sequence). This CDR3 has 10 amino acids. Trimming took off 6 bases at V and 5 bases at J, with 5 bases between the two ends. In DNA form, the CDR3 reads TGCAGTGCAGCGGACAATGAGCAGTTCTTC. Its translation: CSAADNEQFF.

This clonotype occurred many times. The rearrangement links TRBV29-1 to TRBJ1-1; D unclear. Per the germline V gene, CDR1 is SQVTM and CDR2 is ANQGSEA. The CDR3 is 13 residues long. Trimming removed 7 bases from V and 4 bases from J, with 16 bases in between. The CDR3 loop is CSAYRPFLTEAFF. CDR3 in DNA: TGCAGCGCCTATAGACCGTTCCTCACTGAAGCTTTCTTT.

The chain recombines TRBV7-9 with TRBJ1-1; 8 nucleotides line up with TRBD1. V gave up 3 bases and J gave up 0 bases; unmatched junction bases: 3. The germline V gene has CDR1 SEHNR and CDR2 FQNEAQ (reference sequence). The CDR3 covers 15 residues. The CDR3 region is CASSFPTGVNTEAFF. CDR3 sequence (DNA): TGTGCCAGCAGCTTTCCGACAGGGGTGAACACTGAAGCTTTCTTT.

The CDR3 DNA sequence: TGCAGTGAGGCCCAGGGGGGAGAGACCCAGTACTTC. Residues: CSEAQGGETQYF. The chain has TRBV20-1 and TRBJ2-5; D may be TRBD1 (7 bases). In germline, CDR1 is DFQATT, CDR2 SNEGSKA (reference sequence). CDR3 size: 12 residues. With 7 bases removed from V and 4 bases from J, the gap between germline ends came to 13 bases.

On this clonotype: At one end, the junction sequence differs from germline, possibly due to a read error. The V and J genes are TRBV4-1 and TRBJ2-7, with D perhaps assigned TRBD1 or TRBD2 (6 bases each). Per the germline V gene, CDR1 is MGHRA and CDR2 is YSYEKL. The CDR3 is made up of 14 amino acids. The CDR3 protein is CARGSGSSSYEQYF. In DNA form, the CDR3 reads TGTGCCAGGGGCAGCGGGTCTAGCTCCTACGAGCAGTACTTC.

This clonotype was seen a handful of times. The rearrangement links TRBV20-1 to TRBJ1-4, with D possibly TRBD1 on 5 matching bases. With 6 bases removed from V and 6 bases from J, the gap between germline ends came to 14 bases. The CDR3 runs 13 residues. The germline CDR1 and CDR2 sequences are DFQATT and SNEGSKA (reference sequence). This CDR3 is CSASQGQDEKLFF. The CDR3 nucleotides read TGCAGTGCGTCTCAGGGTCAGGATGAAAAACTGTTTTTT.

This clonotype was counted ten times or more. This chain joins TRBV6-5 and TRBJ2-7; possible D gene TRBD1, 5 bases. Trimming took 0 bases from V and 5 from J, leaving 17 bases between them. Germline loops: CDR1 MNHEY, CDR2 SVGAGI. The CDR3 loop spans 16 amino acids. The CDR3 region is CASSYSSRGRAHEQYF. The CDR3 nucleotides read TGTGCCAGCAGTTACTCGAGTAGGGGTAGGGCCCACGAGCAGTACTTC.

By share, this clonotype counts as medium-sized. V is TRBV10-3 and J is TRBJ2-1; D is undetermined. Trimming left V 0 bases short and J 9 bases short, with 9 bases between. The CDR3 sequence is 13 residues long. Germline V lookup: CDR1 ENHRY, CDR2 SYGVKD. Here the CDR3 DNA reads TGTGCCATCAGTGAGTCGTTATTTGGTGAGCAGTTCTTC. Residues: CAISESLFGEQFF.

This clonotype was observed a handful of times. The V and J genes are TRBV3-1 and TRBJ1-3, with no clear D. V lost 0 bases and J lost 2, with 8 bases in between. Germline CDR1 is LGHDT and CDR2 is YNNKEL (reference sequence). The CDR3 extends over 15 amino acids. CDR3 coding DNA: TGTGCCAGCAGCCAAGATATTGTCACTGGAAACACCATATATTTT. As protein: CASSQDIVTGNTIYF. Full variable domain (outside the CDR3, taken from reference TRBV3-1 and TRBJ1-3): DTAVSQTPKYLVTQMGNDKSIKCEQNLGHDTMYWYKQDSKKFLKIMFSYNNKELIINETVPNRFSPKSPDKAHLNLHINSLELGDSAVYFCASSQDIVTGNTIYFGEGSWLTVV.

At least ten counts were recorded for this clonotype. This chain uses TRBV7-9 with TRBJ2-5; unclear D gene. The CDR3 length is 15 residues. Germline loops: CDR1 SEHNR, CDR2 FQNEAQ (reference sequence). The V end was cut by 0 bases, the J end by 1 base, with 9 bases between. The CDR3 here is CASSLAYKSQETQYF. DNA for the CDR3: TGTGCCAGCAGCTTAGCGTATAAGAGCCAAGAGACCCAGTACTTC. Based on the CDR3 plus reference TRBV7-9 and TRBJ2-5, the full variable domain is DTGVSQNPRHKITKRGQNVTFRCDPISEHNRLYWYRQTLGQGPEFLTYFQNEAQLEKSRLLSDRFSAERPKGSFSTLEIQRTEQGDSAMYLCASSLAYKSQETQYFGPGTRLLVL.

This sequence joins TRBV7-9 and TRBJ2-7, with D hard to call. The CDR3 sequence is 14 residues long. Germline V lookup: CDR1 SEHNR, CDR2 FQNEAQ (reference sequence). Trimming stripped 2 bases from V and 7 bases from J, with 15 bases between. The DNA for the CDR3 is TGTGCCAGCAGCTTAATCCCGCCCCACGGGGAGCAGTACTTC. Residues: CASSLIPPHGEQYF.

Relative to its sample, this clonotype is medium-sized. This chain uses TRBV20-1 with TRBJ2-1, with D tentatively TRBD2 (6 bases). Germline V gives CDR1 DFQATT, CDR2 SNEGSKA (reference sequence). V was trimmed by 3 bases and J by 0 bases, leaving 15 bases between them. This CDR3 contains 16 residues. The CDR3 sequence: CSASSAGPSSYNEQFF. CDR3 DNA sequence: TGCAGTGCTAGTTCTGCGGGGCCGAGCTCCTACAATGAGCAGTTCTTC.

The chain has TRBV28 and TRBJ2-7, with TRBD1 matching over 8 bases. The CDR3 runs 13 residues. From germline, CDR1 is MDHEN and CDR2 SYDVKM. With V trimmed by 4 bases and J by 3 bases, 2 bases remained unmatched. The CDR3, as DNA: TGTGCCAGCAGTTCCGGACAGGGCTACGAGCAGTACTTC. Translation gives CASSSGQGYEQYF.

In its sample, this clonotype was seen a few times. The rearrangement uses TRBV20-1 and TRBJ2-7; 11 bases fit TRBD1. Germline V gene data show CDR1 as DFQATT and CDR2 as SNEGSKA (reference sequence). The CDR3 covers 12 residues. The ends lost 5 bases at V and 5 bases at J; junction bases unmatched: 2. CDR3 region: CSARDRGNEQYF. The CDR3, as DNA: TGCAGTGCTCGGGACAGGGGGAACGAGCAGTACTTC.